The entry below describes one TCR beta chain. Its target is unknown. Sampling consisted of one heparinised blood draw per donor, averaging about 116 mL. Purity above 98% was achieved in all sorted populations. Isolated RNA was reverse transcribed in full, so expressed TCRB transcripts were sequenced. TCRdb keeps only in-frame clones here, not all; method: immunoSEQ multiplex PCR. The sample yields about 340,000 clones, under 8.5% seen once. These data originate in a study of beta chain features in type 1 diabetes. The germline gives CDR1 KGHSH, CDR2 LQKENI. V was pared by 3 bases and J by 7 bases, with 19 bases between. The length of the CDR3 is 15 residues. Broader study findings: The similarity of naive, central memory and Treg TCRB repertoires appeared greater among patients than among healthy donors.

The chain links TRBV18 to TRBJ2-7; D is ambiguous. Source material: central memory CD4+ T cells from blood. The TCR sequence derives from a woman younger than 30 in good health. The CDR3 spells CASSPLNYDTLEQYF. The CDR3 DNA sequence: TGTGCCAGCTCACCCCTCAACTATGATACTCTGGAGCAGTACTTC.